The T cell receptor beta chain described here comes from a study of blood T cell repertoires in COVID-19. Study-level information: COVID-19 samples from acute and convalescent phases originated in the United States, Italy and Spain. PBMCs, B-cell-depleted T cells, or T cells provided the cDNA or gDNA that made up the material.

Original data processing: Reference gene primer amplification gave nucleated cell count estimates. Assay used: immunoSEQ multiplex PCR; TCRdb lists only in-frame clones, some missing. V and J calls and clone size come straight from that table; D and trimming were deduced from the DNA. Among roughly 250,000 clones listed, roughly 80% were seen once. The CDR3 runs to 14 residues. In germline, CDR1 is LNHDA, CDR2 SQIVND (reference sequence). Losses at the gene ends were 3 bases for V and 4 bases for J; bases not matched to a gene: 3. The chain carries TRBV19 and TRBJ2-7, with TRBD1 identical over 10 bases. The origin of this receptor is a woman older than 75 with acute or convalescent COVID-19. Sequencing was performed on peripheral blood. The CDR3 loop reads CASSIRTGGYEQYF. CDR3 DNA sequence: TGTGCCAGTAGTATCAGGACAGGGGGATACGAGCAGTACTTC.